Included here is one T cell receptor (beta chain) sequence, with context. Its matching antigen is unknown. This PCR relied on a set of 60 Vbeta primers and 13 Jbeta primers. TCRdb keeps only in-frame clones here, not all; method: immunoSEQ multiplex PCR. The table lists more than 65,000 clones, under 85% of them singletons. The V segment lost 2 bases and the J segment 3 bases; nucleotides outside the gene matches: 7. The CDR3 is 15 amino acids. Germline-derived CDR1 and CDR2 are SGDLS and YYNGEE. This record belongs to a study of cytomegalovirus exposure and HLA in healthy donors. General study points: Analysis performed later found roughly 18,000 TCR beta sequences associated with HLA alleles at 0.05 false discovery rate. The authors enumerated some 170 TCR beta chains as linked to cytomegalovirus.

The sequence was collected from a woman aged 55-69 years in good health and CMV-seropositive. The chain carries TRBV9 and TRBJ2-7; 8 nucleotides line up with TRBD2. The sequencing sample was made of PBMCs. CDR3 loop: CASSVGGGSNYEQYF. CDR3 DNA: TGTGCCAGCAGCGTCGGCGGGGGGTCAAACTACGAGCAGTACTTC.